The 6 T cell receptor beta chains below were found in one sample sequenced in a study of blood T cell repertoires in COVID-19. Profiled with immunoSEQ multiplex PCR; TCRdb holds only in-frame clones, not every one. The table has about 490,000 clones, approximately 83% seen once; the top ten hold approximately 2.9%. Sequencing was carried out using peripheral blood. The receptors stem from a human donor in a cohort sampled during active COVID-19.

The CDR3 bases are TGTGCCAGCAGCTTCCGGCGGGGCACGGGCGAGCAGTACTTC. It codes for CASSFRRGTGEQYF. This chain links TRBV5-4 with TRBJ2-7, with a tentative D call TRBD2 (6 bases). The germline V gene has CDR1 SGHNT and CDR2 YYREEE (reference sequence). V was pared by 2 bases and J by 6 bases, with 15 bases between. This CDR3 is built from 14 residues.

This CDR3 is CSASEGTGLFNQPQHF. The CDR3 DNA is TGCAGTGCTAGTGAGGGGACAGGGTTATTCAATCAGCCCCAGCATTTT. V usage is TRBV20-1 and J usage is TRBJ1-5; 9 bases are shared with TRBD1. The CDR3 totals 16 residues. J was trimmed by 3 bases and V by 3 bases; bases with no gene match: 9. The germline V gene has CDR1 DFQATT and CDR2 SNEGSKA (reference sequence).

CDR3 amino acids: CASSFGQMYTSGNTIYF. The CDR3 DNA reads TGTGCCAGCAGCTTCGGACAGATGTACACCTCTGGAAACACCATATATTTT. This chain joins TRBV9 and TRBJ1-3, with a weak D call TRBD1 (6 bases). Between the trimmed V and J ends, which lost 4 bases and 0 bases, there was a span of 17 bases. The CDR3 has 17 amino acids. The germline gives CDR1 SGDLS, CDR2 YYNGEE.

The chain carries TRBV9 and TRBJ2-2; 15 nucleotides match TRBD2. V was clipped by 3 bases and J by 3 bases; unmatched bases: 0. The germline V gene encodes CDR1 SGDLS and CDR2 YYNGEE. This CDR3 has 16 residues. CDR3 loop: CASSGTSGRDTGELFF. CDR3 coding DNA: TGTGCCAGCAGCGGGACTAGCGGGAGGGACACCGGGGAGCTGTTTTTT.

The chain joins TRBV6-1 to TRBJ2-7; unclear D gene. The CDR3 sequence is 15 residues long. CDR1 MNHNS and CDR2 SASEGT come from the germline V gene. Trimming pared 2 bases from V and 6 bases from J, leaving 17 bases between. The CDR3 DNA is TGTGCCAGCAGTGAATTTGTAAGCGTAAGAGGCGAGCAGTACTTC. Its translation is CASSEFVSVRGEQYF.

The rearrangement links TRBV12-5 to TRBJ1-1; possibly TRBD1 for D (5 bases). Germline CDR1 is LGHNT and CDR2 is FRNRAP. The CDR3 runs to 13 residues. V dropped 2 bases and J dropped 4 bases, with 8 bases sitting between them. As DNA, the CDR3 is TGTGCTAGTGGTTTGATGGGGCTCACTGAAGCTTTCTTT. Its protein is CASGLMGLTEAFF.